This T cell receptor beta chain was identified during a study of PD-1 blockade in classical Hodgkin lymphoma. For the study at large: Patients received nivolumab 3 mg/kg intravenously every 2 weeks.

Comments on this clone: The antigen remains undetermined.

Using immunoSEQ multiplex PCR, the repertoire was profiled, and TCRdb retains in-frame clones only, with some absent. The profile shows tens of thousands of clones, around 82% of them singletons. All trial patients relapsed after autologous stem cell transplantation. Best responses fell into complete response, partial response or progressive disease. Whole-study findings and limits: The diversity seen at baseline in complete responders resembled that of newly diagnosed patients. Diversity in CD4+ TCRs, unlike that measured in CD8+ TCRs, had risen significantly by C4D1.

This CDR3 has 14 residues. The germline V gene encodes CDR1 MGHDK and CDR2 SYGVNS. Trimming took 5 bases from V and 4 from J, leaving 11 bases between them. The clonotype was recovered from a human donor with classical Hodgkin lymphoma. V is TRBV25-1 and J is TRBJ1-4; possibly TRBD1 for D (5 bases). The sample in question was peripheral blood mononuclear cells (PBMCs), obtained before the second cycle of nivolumab. DNA for the CDR3: TGTGCCAGCAGTCAGGGAGGGCTTAATGAAAAACTGTTTTTT. Protein: CASSQGGLNEKLFF.